This entry is about one T cell receptor (beta chain). Its specificity is unknown. Between the trimmed V and J ends, which lost 0 bases and 6 bases, there was a span of 6 bases. The CDR3 runs to 13 residues. Germline V gives CDR1 MNHEY, CDR2 SVGAGI. One entry per CDR3 protein, called by TCRdb with MiXCR from the 5' RACE reads. The data show some 560,000 distinct CDR3 sequences, with about 17% seen just once and about 18% held by the top ten. This sample stems from a study of T cells after yellow fever vaccination. Study-level findings and limits: The secondary response peaked faster, at day 5 versus 15, but was weaker.

The rearrangement uses TRBV6-5 and TRBJ1-5; unclear D gene. The sequence derives from a young man who received the YFV17D yellow fever vaccine. This specimen was PBMCs, taken about 5 days after the first yellow fever vaccination. The chain's CDR3 is CASSYSWAQPQHF. As DNA, the CDR3 is TGTGCCAGCAGTTACTCGTGGGCTCAGCCCCAGCATTTT.